This TCR beta chain was identified during a study of cytomegalovirus exposure and HLA in healthy donors. Findings and caveats of the study: Analysis was performed later, and it showed HLA-associated TCR beta chains to be more clonally expanded than equally common others.

V was shortened by 4 bases and J by 10 bases, with 24 bases between the two germline ends. There are 16 residues in the CDR3. The germline V gene encodes CDR1 SGHNT and CDR2 YYREEE (reference sequence). Primers: 60 Vbeta forward and 13 Jbeta reverse. Sequenced by immunoSEQ multiplex PCR; TCRdb stores in-frame clones only, minus some. The sample lists under 200,000 clones; 76% were seen once. As regards this clone: Its antigen is unidentified.

The rearrangement joins TRBV5-4 to TRBJ2-1, with D possibly matching TRBD2 (7 bases). The sample taken for sequencing was PBMCs. The sequence was collected from a man aged 55 to 70 in good health and CMV-seronegative. CDR3 sequence reads: CASSSRGAGVWVEQFF. The CDR3 region has the DNA TGTGCCAGCAGCAGTCGGGGGGCGGGAGTGTGGGTCGAGCAGTTCTTC.